The 15 T cell receptor beta chains in this list originate from one sample, sequenced in a study of blood T cell repertoires in COVID-19. Only in-frame clones appear in the TCRdb table, and some are missing; sequencing was by immunoSEQ multiplex PCR. The repertoire holds roughly 190,000 clones, with roughly 86% as singletons. The sequencing input was peripheral blood. The receptors here all came from a woman in her 70s with active or convalescent COVID-19.

Worth noting for this clone: Germline and junction disagree at one end, which may indicate a read error. This rearrangement joins TRBV11-2 to TRBJ2-5; 14 bases are a match to TRBD2. This CDR3 region has 14 residues. Germline V gene lookup returns CDR1 SGHAT and CDR2 FQNNGV. The DNA for the CDR3 is TGTGCCAGCAGCTCACGACTAGCGGGAGGGCCGGATAACTTC. Protein sequence: CASSSRLAGGPDNF.

V and J are TRBV5-1 and TRBJ2-5; perhaps TRBD1 as D (5 bases). This CDR3 comprises 13 residues. Germline V gives CDR1 SGHRS, CDR2 YFSETQ. V was trimmed by 4 bases and J by 6 bases, leaving 13 bases between them. The CDR3 DNA reads as TGCGCCAGCAGCGTCCAGGGTACAAAGACCCAGTACTTC. Amino acid sequence: CASSVQGTKTQYF.

V gene TRBV2 combines with J gene TRBJ2-7, with 9 bases aligning to TRBD1. Trimming removed 6 bases from V and 2 bases from J; junction bases left unmatched: 2. Germline V gene data show CDR1 as SNHLY and CDR2 as FYNNEI. This CDR3 spans 13 amino acids. Here the CDR3 reads CASRRQGAYEQYF. The CDR3 DNA is TGTGCCAGCAGACGACAGGGGGCCTACGAGCAGTACTTC. The full variable domain, rest sourced from reference TRBV2 and TRBJ2-7, is EPEVTQTPSHQVTQMGQEVILRCVPISNHLYFYWYRQILGQKVEFLVSFYNNEISEKSEIFDDQFSVERPDGSNFTLKIRSTKLEDSAMYFCASRRQGAYEQYFGPGTRLTVT.

The rearrangement uses TRBV6-4 and TRBJ1-1; D is unclear. Germline V gene lookup returns CDR1 MRHNA and CDR2 SNTAGT. CDR3 length: 13 residues. Trimming shortened V by 2 bases and J by 9 bases, and 13 bases separated the two germline ends. This CDR3 reads CASSDPRDGKAFF. The CDR3 DNA reads TGTGCCAGCAGTGACCCCCGGGATGGCAAAGCTTTCTTT.

The rearrangement uses TRBV25-1 and TRBJ2-5, with D unclear. CDR3 length: 13 amino acids. Per germline, CDR1 MGHDK and CDR2 SYGVNS. The V and J ends lost 3 bases and 0 bases respectively, with 5 bases between them. DNA for the CDR3: TGTGCCAGCAGTGATTCATACCAAGAGACCCAGTACTTC. It specifies CASSDSYQETQYF.

J is TRBJ1-3 and V is TRBV6-1, with TRBD1 matching over 7 bases. Germline V CDR1 and CDR2: MNHNS, SASEGT. CDR3 size: 14 residues. V was clipped by 3 bases and J by 9 bases; unmatched bases: 8. CDR3 in DNA: TGTGCCAGCAGTGATTCCGGACAGGAAAGCACCATATATTTT. Translating it yields CASSDSGQESTIYF.

Only a few counts were recorded for this clone. The rearrangement uses TRBV27 and TRBJ1-5; possible D gene TRBD1, 5 bases. The CDR3 contains 13 residues. Trimming cost V 3 bases and J 5 bases, with 8 bases left between them. Germline CDR1 MNHEY, CDR2 SMNVEV (reference sequence). DNA for the CDR3: TGTGCCAGCAGTTTCTCAGGGTATCAGCCCCAGCATTTT. It is translated as CASSFSGYQPQHF.

The V call is TRBV5-4, the J call TRBJ2-4; 13 nucleotides line up with TRBD2. The V and J ends lost 1 base and 1 base, in that order; junction bases with no gene match: 5. Per germline, CDR1 SGHNT and CDR2 YYREEE (reference sequence). CDR3 length: 18 residues. The CDR3 DNA follows: TGTGCCAGCAGCTTGTTACTAGCGGGAGGGCTGGCCAAAAACATTCAGTACTTC. Translation gives CASSLLLAGGLAKNIQYF.

DNA of the CDR3: TGTGCCAGCAGTTACTCGATTCGGGGGGCGTACACCATATATTTT. It codes for CASSYSIRGAYTIYF. The V call is TRBV6-5, the J call TRBJ1-3, with D maybe TRBD1 (6 bases). Germline V lookup: CDR1 MNHEY, CDR2 SVGAGI. This CDR3 is built from 15 residues. Deletions cut 0 bases from V and 8 bases from J, with 14 bases between.

The chain employs TRBV2 and TRBJ1-2; TRBD1 agrees at 12 bases. Germline V gene lookup returns CDR1 SNHLY and CDR2 FYNNEI. The CDR3 length is 17 residues. The junction had 9 bases not matched to a gene; V was cut back by 6 bases and J by 1 base. In DNA, the CDR3 is TGTGCCAGCAGCGAGGGGACAGGGGGCGTCAGTAACTATGGCTACACCTTC. This translates into CASSEGTGGVSNYGYTF.

The chain couples TRBV2 to TRBJ2-3; TRBD2 agrees at 7 bases. V lost 3 bases and J lost 0; bases outside the gene matches: 12. The CDR3 is made up of 18 amino acids. Per the germline V gene, CDR1 is SNHLY and CDR2 is FYNNEI. CDR3 region: CASSDWLELASSTDTQYF. DNA for the CDR3: TGTGCCAGCAGTGACTGGCTTGAACTAGCGTCTAGCACAGATACGCAGTATTTT.

This clone came up a few times. V and J are TRBV6-6 and TRBJ1-6, with 7 bases lining up with TRBD1. V shed 5 bases, J shed 9 bases, and the junction held 10 bases outside the gene matches. The CDR3 has 15 amino acids. Germline assignment: CDR1 MNHNY and CDR2 SVGAGI (reference sequence). In nucleotides, the CDR3 is TGTGCCAGCAGTCGCCCTCCAGGGGGTGGTTCACCCCTCCACTTT. Translation: CASSRPPGGGSPLHF.

This chain connects TRBV25-1 to TRBJ1-4; D is possibly TRBD1 (6 bases). The CDR3 has 14 amino acids. Germline CDR1 reads MGHDK; CDR2 reads SYGVNS. Trimming removed 4 bases at V and 8 bases at J, with 14 bases between. The CDR3 bases are TGTGCCAGCAGTGTCGGCAGGGGAGGGGAAAAACTGTTTTTT. Translating it yields CASSVGRGGEKLFF.

The chain carries TRBV11-2 and TRBJ2-7, with 9 nucleotides matching TRBD1. Germline trimming cut 4 bases from V and 0 bases from J; bases unmatched to any gene: 16. CDR1 is SGHAT and CDR2 is FQNNGV in the germline V gene. The CDR3 is made up of 19 amino acids. The CDR3: CASSSVKSTGTGSSYEQYF. CDR3 coding DNA: TGTGCCAGCAGCTCCGTAAAATCCACCGGGACAGGGAGCTCCTACGAGCAGTACTTC.

The chain links TRBV6-1 to TRBJ1-1, with D uncertain. The V end was cut by 0 bases, the J end by 1 base, with 12 bases between. The CDR3 has 16 amino acids. Looked up from germline, CDR1 is MNHNS and CDR2 is SASEGT. The CDR3 here is CASSEAARRGNTEAFF. In nucleotides, the CDR3 is TGTGCCAGCAGTGAAGCGGCCAGGCGGGGGAACACTGAAGCTTTCTTT.